This passage covers 2 T cell receptor beta chains from one sample sequenced in a study of control samples from healthy donors and cancer patients. TCRdb's table, derived via immunoSEQ multiplex PCR, lists solely in-frame clones and lacks some. The sample totals around 190,000 clones; its top ten clones hold roughly 2.2%. The sample comprised blood. The receptors come from a woman aged 30 to 39 in good health.

The chain employs TRBV19 and TRBJ1-6; 9 bases are shared with TRBD1. The CDR3 contains 15 residues. V was clipped by 6 bases and J by 5 bases; unmatched bases: 5. Germline-derived CDR1 and CDR2 are LNHDA and SQIVND (reference sequence). The CDR3 loop reads CASSGTGLNNSPLHF. The CDR3 coding sequence is TGTGCCAGTAGCGGGACAGGGCTTAATAATTCACCCCTCCACTTT.

The rearrangement joins TRBV28 to TRBJ2-3, with TRBD2 matching 14 bases. The CDR3 is 16 amino acids. V shed 10 bases and J 1 base; nucleotides not matched to a gene: 7. Per the germline V gene, CDR1 is MDHEN and CDR2 is SYDVKM. In DNA, the CDR3 is TGTGCCACCACGGGGGGACTAGCGGGGGGCACAGATACGCAGTATTTT. This encodes CATTGGLAGGTDTQYF.